These 13 T cell receptor beta chains were all obtained from the same sample, sequenced in a study of vaccination effects on CD4 cells after COVID-19. Their cognate antigens are unknown. Only in-frame clones appear in the TCRdb table, and some are missing; sequencing was by immunoSEQ multiplex PCR. In the table there are almost 15,000 clones, more than 65% of which are singletons. ViraFEST used viral peptide pools to expand antigen-specific CD4+ T cells before sequencing. Subsequent to a culture period of more than 8 days, CD4+ T cells were isolated. All study participants received two doses of BNT162b2 or mRNA-1273 vaccine. This specimen consisted of CD4+ T cells from PBMCs cultured with HCoV-NL63 spike peptides, obtained after COVID-19 vaccination. These receptor sequences come from a human donor who received a COVID-19 vaccine.

Only a few counts were recorded for this clone. The genes are TRBV12-3 or TRBV12-4 and TRBJ2-5; 7 bases align to TRBD2. V shed 7 bases and J 9 bases; nucleotides not matched to a gene: 8. There are 12 residues in the CDR3. The CDR3 reads CASTLGAGAQYF. As DNA, the CDR3 is TGTGCCAGCACCTTGGGCGCGGGGGCCCAGTACTTC.

This clone was found a few times. CDR3 protein: CASSLLGTNYGYTF. The DNA of the CDR3 is TGTGCCAGCAGCTTGTTAGGGACAAACTATGGCTACACCTTC. This chain joins TRBV7-9 and TRBJ1-2; D possibly corresponds to TRBD1 (6 bases). Germline V gene data show CDR1 as SEHNR and CDR2 as FQNEAQ (reference sequence). The CDR3 runs to 14 residues. Between the trimmed V and J ends, which lost 3 bases and 2 bases, there was a span of 10 bases.

The CDR3 is CASSQEGGYTF. CDR3 sequence (DNA): TGTGCCAGCAGCCAAGAAGGGGGTTACACCTTC. V usage is TRBV4-2 and J usage is TRBJ1-2, with D possibly matching TRBD1 (6 bases). Looked up from germline, CDR1 is LGHNA and CDR2 is YNFKEQ. There are 11 residues in the CDR3. Trimming removed 0 bases at V and 11 bases at J, with 7 bases between.

The CDR3 loop is CASSQEPGSTDTQYF. CDR3 nucleotides: TGTGCCAGCAGCCAAGAACCGGGGAGCACAGATACGCAGTATTTT. The chain employs TRBV4-2 and TRBJ2-3; tentatively, D is TRBD2 (5 bases). Trimming took 0 bases from V and 0 from J, leaving 7 bases between them. The germline CDR1 and CDR2 sequences are LGHNA and YNFKEQ. This CDR3 spans 15 amino acids.

The chain carries TRBV18 and TRBJ2-7; D is perhaps TRBD2 (6 bases). Germline V gene lookup returns CDR1 KGHSH and CDR2 LQKENI. The CDR3 is 13 amino acids. Trimming shortened V by 1 base and J by 5 bases, and 9 bases separated the two germline ends. The CDR3, as DNA: TGTGCCAGCTCACCACGGTGGGGGGACGAGCAGTACTTC. Its translation: CASSPRWGDEQYF.

The J gene is TRBJ1-1, the V gene TRBV7-9; D is uncertain. V gave up 3 bases and J gave up 10 bases, with 24 bases separating them. This CDR3 is built from 16 residues. From germline, CDR1 is SEHNR and CDR2 FQNEAQ (reference sequence). In nucleotides, the CDR3 is TGTGCCAGCAGCTTTTTAATCGGTTCCCGACCTTCAAGAGCTTTCTTT. Amino acids: CASSFLIGSRPSRAFF.

V gene TRBV3-1 (or the pseudogene TRBV3-2) combines with J gene TRBJ2-5; the D gene is possibly TRBD2 (5 bases). Germline loops: CDR1 LGHDT, CDR2 YNNKEL (reference sequence). This CDR3 comprises 13 residues. The germline V and J ends were trimmed by 5 bases and 7 bases, with 14 bases remaining between them. The CDR3 protein is CASSDGWRVTQYF. CDR3 nucleotides: TGTGCCAGCAGCGACGGGTGGCGGGTGACCCAGTACTTC.

This chain connects TRBV3-1 (or the pseudogene TRBV3-2) to TRBJ2-4; 7 positions match TRBD2. J gave up 7 bases and V 4 bases, and 4 bases lay outside the gene matches. The CDR3 is 13 amino acids. Germline CDR1 and CDR2: LGHDT and YNNKEL (reference sequence). The CDR3 region is CASSLVGGNIQYF. The CDR3 region has the DNA TGTGCCAGCAGCCTTGTGGGGGGGAACATTCAGTACTTC.

The chain carries TRBV11-2 and TRBJ1-1, with D unresolved. Trimming pared 3 bases from V and 4 bases from J, leaving 21 bases between. CDR1 is SGHAT, CDR2 FQNNGV, per germline. The CDR3 runs 17 residues. The CDR3: CASSFGKFEASGTEAFF. CDR3 DNA: TGTGCCAGCAGCTTTGGAAAATTTGAAGCAAGCGGCACTGAAGCTTTCTTT.

The chain combines TRBV10-3 with TRBJ1-6; D is unclear. CDR3 length: 12 residues. V shed 4 bases and J shed 7 bases, with 5 bases lying between them. Germline CDR1 reads ENHRY; CDR2 reads SYGVKD. The CDR3 loop reads CAISGPNSPLHF. CDR3 nucleotide sequence: TGTGCCATCAGTGGGCCAAATTCACCCCTCCACTTT.

CDR3 sequence (DNA): TGCGCCAGCAGCTCGCACGGTGCAACTAATGAAAAACTGTTTTTT. It yields the protein CASSSHGATNEKLFF. The chain is built from TRBV5-1 and TRBJ1-4; D not certain. CDR3 length: 15 amino acids. With 3 bases removed from V and 0 bases from J, the gap between germline ends came to 9 bases. Germline CDR1 SGHRS, CDR2 YFSETQ.

The V and J genes are TRBV30 and TRBJ1-2; D gene uncertain. V was clipped by 2 bases and J by 7 bases, with 8 bases between them. The CDR3 is made up of 11 amino acids. From germline, CDR1 is GTSNPN and CDR2 SVGIG (reference sequence). The CDR3 protein is CAWSRQAGYTF. DNA for the CDR3: TGTGCCTGGAGTAGACAAGCTGGCTACACCTTC.

The chain recombines TRBV5-5 with TRBJ1-5, with TRBD1 matching 7 bases. Germline CDR1 and CDR2: SGHKS and YYEKEE (reference sequence). This CDR3 is built from 16 residues. V shed 2 bases and J 6 bases; nucleotides not matched to a gene: 11. The CDR3 sequence: CASSFDARQGSQPQHF. In DNA, the CDR3 is TGTGCCAGCAGCTTTGACGCTCGACAGGGAAGTCAGCCCCAGCATTTT.